The 18 T cell receptor beta chains given below trace back to one sample, sequenced in a study of cytomegalovirus exposure and HLA in healthy donors. PCR primers comprised 60 Vbeta and 13 Jbeta primers. Clones were read by immunoSEQ multiplex PCR, and TCRdb kept only the in-frame ones, dropping some. This sample's table reports 65,000 to 85,000 clones. Sequencing input: PBMCs. The receptor source for this set is a female donor in good health and CMV-seropositive.

The chain is built from TRBV27 and TRBJ2-7, with D perhaps matching TRBD1 (6 bases). The length of the CDR3 is 15 residues. The germline V gene encodes CDR1 MNHEY and CDR2 SMNVEV (reference sequence). Trimming removed 4 bases at V and 4 bases at J, with 17 bases between. The CDR3 loop is CASSSSAGQIYEQYF. As DNA, the CDR3 is TGTGCCAGCAGTTCCTCAGCAGGACAGATATACGAGCAGTACTTC.

The chain carries TRBV4-2 and TRBJ1-6; tentatively, D is TRBD1 (5 bases). The CDR3 is made up of 15 amino acids. Germline V gene lookup returns CDR1 LGHNA and CDR2 YNFKEQ. V dropped 0 bases and J dropped 9 bases, with 12 bases sitting between them. The CDR3 DNA follows: TGTGCCAGCAGCCAAGATACAGGCGGGGGTTCACCCCTCCACTTT. Translating it yields CASSQDTGGGSPLHF.

The gene calls are TRBV2 and TRBJ2-1; D is possibly TRBD1 (6 bases). Trimming took off 0 bases at V and 6 bases at J, with 12 bases between the two ends. The CDR3 is 15 amino acids. Germline values: CDR1 SNHLY, CDR2 FYNNEI. This CDR3 is CASSEAGTRTNEQFF. The CDR3 DNA reads TGTGCCAGCAGTGAAGCGGGGACACGGACCAATGAGCAGTTCTTC. The variable domain in full, with the rest retrieved from reference TRBV2 and TRBJ2-1, is EPEVTQTPSHQVTQMGQEVILRCVPISNHLYFYWYRQILGQKVEFLVSFYNNEISEKSEIFDDQFSVERPDGSNFTLKIRSTKLEDSAMYFCASSEAGTRTNEQFFGPGTRLTVL.

The chain links TRBV2 to TRBJ2-7, with a tentative D call TRBD1 (5 bases). The CDR3 extends over 13 amino acids. The ends were cut back, 5 bases at V and 3 bases at J, with 11 bases in the middle. Germline CDR1 is SNHLY and CDR2 is FYNNEI. CDR3 bases: TGTGCCAGCAGTAGTGGGGCCCGCTACGAGCAGTACTTC. Its translation is CASSSGARYEQYF. Full variable domain (rest looked up from reference TRBV2 and TRBJ2-7): EPEVTQTPSHQVTQMGQEVILRCVPISNHLYFYWYRQILGQKVEFLVSFYNNEISEKSEIFDDQFSVERPDGSNFTLKIRSTKLEDSAMYFCASSSGARYEQYFGPGTRLTVT.

The chain combines TRBV28 with TRBJ2-7, with D perhaps matching TRBD1 (5 bases). Germline CDR1 is MDHEN and CDR2 is SYDVKM. V gave up 5 bases and J gave up 3 bases, with 8 bases separating them. The CDR3 loop spans 12 amino acids. The chain's CDR3 is CASSQGRYEQYF. Here the CDR3 DNA reads TGTGCCAGCAGTCAGGGCCGCTACGAGCAGTACTTC.

The rearrangement links TRBV4-2 to TRBJ1-3; 7 bases align to TRBD1. Germline CDR1 reads LGHNA; CDR2 reads YNFKEQ. V shed 0 bases and J 0 bases; nucleotides not matched to a gene: 8. This CDR3 region has 18 residues. The CDR3 sequence is CASSQDRAGGFSGNTIYF. CDR3 nucleotides: TGTGCCAGCAGCCAAGATAGGGCAGGGGGGTTCTCTGGAAACACCATATATTTT.

This chain links TRBV6-5 with TRBJ1-3, with D hard to call. Germline V CDR1 and CDR2: MNHEY, SVGAGI. CDR3 size: 15 residues. V dropped 3 bases and J dropped 0 bases, with 9 bases sitting between them. The CDR3: CASSYGGSSGNTIYF. As DNA, the CDR3 is TGTGCCAGCAGTTATGGCGGGAGCTCTGGAAACACCATATATTTT.

This chain joins TRBV7-9 and TRBJ1-2; TRBD1 is a possible D gene (6 bases). The CDR3 loop spans 14 amino acids. Trimming shortened V by 5 bases and J by 0 bases, and 10 bases separated the two germline ends. Germline CDR1 and CDR2: SEHNR and FQNEAQ (reference sequence). CDR3 protein: CASSRDIANYGYTF. The CDR3 DNA follows: TGTGCCAGCAGCCGGGACATCGCTAACTATGGCTACACCTTC.

The J gene is TRBJ1-2, the V gene TRBV6-5; 10 nucleotides agree with TRBD1. Germline loops: CDR1 MNHEY, CDR2 SVGAGI. This CDR3 region has 15 residues. J gave up 5 bases and V 6 bases, and 9 bases lay outside the gene matches. The CDR3 loop reads CASRPGTGVGYGYTF. CDR3 nucleotide sequence: TGTGCCAGCAGACCCGGGACAGGGGTCGGGTATGGCTACACCTTC.

The chain joins TRBV7-9 to TRBJ1-2; TRBD1 matches 10 bases. V lost 3 bases and J lost 3; bases outside the gene matches: 1. Germline V gene lookup returns CDR1 SEHNR and CDR2 FQNEAQ (reference sequence). The CDR3 consists of 14 residues. The DNA of the CDR3 is TGTGCCAGCAGCTTCGGGACAGGGGACTATGGCTACACCTTC. Protein sequence: CASSFGTGDYGYTF.

The chain couples TRBV10-3 to TRBJ2-1, with TRBD2 matching 10 bases. This CDR3 contains 18 residues. The germline V gene encodes CDR1 ENHRY and CDR2 SYGVKD. The trim removed 0 bases at V and 6 bases at J, leaving 11 bases unmatched. As DNA, the CDR3 is TGTGCCATCAGTGAGTCGTATCAGCGGGAGGGAGCGGGCAATGAGCAGTTCTTC. Its protein product is CAISESYQREGAGNEQFF.

The J gene is TRBJ2-1, the V gene TRBV2; 8 bases match TRBD2. This CDR3 is 14 amino acids long. Per germline, CDR1 SNHLY and CDR2 FYNNEI. V trimming: 7 bases; J trimming: 9 bases; junction bases outside the gene matches: 11. CDR3 coding DNA: TGTGCCAGCAAACCCGTGCGGGGGGCAGGTGAGCAGTTCTTC. Translation: CASKPVRGAGEQFF.

The rearrangement links TRBV18 to TRBJ1-1; tentative D call: TRBD1 (5 bases). The germline gives CDR1 KGHSH, CDR2 LQKENI. There are 14 residues in the CDR3. The ends were cut back, 7 bases at V and 3 bases at J, with 15 bases in the middle. The CDR3 nucleotides read TGTGCCAGCTTCTCGACGGTGGGGCACACTGAAGCTTTCTTT. Protein: CASFSTVGHTEAFF.

The chain has TRBV7-9 and TRBJ1-1, with a weak D call TRBD1 (6 bases). The CDR3 contains 13 residues. Trimming took 2 bases from V and 3 from J, leaving 7 bases between them. The V gene's germline CDR1 is SEHNR and CDR2 FQNEAQ (reference sequence). CDR3 DNA: TGTGCCAGCAGCTTAAACAGGGACACTGAAGCTTTCTTT. Amino acids: CASSLNRDTEAFF.

CDR3 coding DNA: TGTGCCTGGAGCGCAGCCGGGACAGGGGTGCGTGGAAACACCATATATTTT. This sequence encodes CAWSAAGTGVRGNTIYF. The rearrangement links TRBV30 to TRBJ1-3; 10 nucleotides match TRBD1. This CDR3 has 17 amino acids. CDR1 is GTSNPN and CDR2 is SVGIG in the germline V gene (reference sequence). V dropped 3 bases and J dropped 3; count of bases not matched to a gene: 11. Filled out from reference TRBV30 and TRBJ1-3, the complete variable domain reads SQTIHQWPATLVQPVGSPLSLECTVEGTSNPNLYWYRQAAGRGLQLLFYSVGIGQISSEVPQNLSASRPQDRQFILSSKKLLLSDSGFYLCAWSAAGTGVRGNTIYFGEGSWLTVV.

The chain joins TRBV5-6 to TRBJ2-5, with 8 bases that match TRBD1. The trim removed 4 bases at V and 4 bases at J, leaving 9 bases unmatched. The CDR3 runs to 15 residues. Germline V gives CDR1 SGHDT, CDR2 YYEEEE. CDR3 sequence: CASSRIDRGVETQYF. CDR3 nucleotide sequence: TGTGCCAGCAGCCGAATTGACAGGGGCGTAGAGACCCAGTACTTC.

This chain connects TRBV4-3 to TRBJ1-5, with 9 positions matching TRBD1. In germline, CDR1 is LGHNA, CDR2 YSLEER. The CDR3 length is 15 residues. V was clipped by 3 bases and J by 1 base; unmatched bases: 1. CDR3 DNA sequence: TGCGCCAGCAGCCAGGACAGGGGAAGCAATCAGCCCCAGCATTTT. Translation gives CASSQDRGSNQPQHF.

CDR3 DNA sequence: TGTGCCAGCAGCCCCCGGGGGGGGCCGGGGCGGAACATTCAGTACTTC. Translated, it gives CASSPRGGPGRNIQYF. J is TRBJ2-4 and V is TRBV7-6; 8 nucleotides line up with TRBD2. J was trimmed by 7 bases and V by 5 bases; bases with no gene match: 13. CDR1 SGHVS and CDR2 FNYEAQ come from the germline V gene. This CDR3 is 16 amino acids long.